A selection of T cell receptor beta chains follows, all from one sample in a study of T cell responses to AZD1222 COVID-19 vaccine. TCRdb's copy holds only in-frame clones and misses some; the assay was immunoSEQ multiplex PCR. The table includes roughly 100,000 clones, roughly 89% detected once. This specimen consisted of peripheral blood, obtained on day 0 of AZD1222 vaccination. These receptors were taken from an adult in good health. Each CDR3 is given with its conserved first and last residue. Each record gives: J gene, D gene, clone size, V gene, CDR3 DNA, CDR3 protein. D genes are given only for firm matches. Expanded clones get a size class; other rows say once, few or many, or leave the size out.

>TRBJ1-5|-|-|TRBV5-1
TGCGCCAGCAGCTTGGCTGGGGAAGGTCAGCCCCAGCATTTT
CASSLAGEGQPQHF
>TRBJ2-1|-|once|TRBV7-2
TGTGCCAGCAGCTTAGCGCTTCTGGGGAATGAGCAGTTCTTC
CASSLALLGNEQFF
>TRBJ2-6|-|-|TRBV7-9
TGTGCCAGCAGCTTAGTAGGCTCTGGGGCCAACGTCCTGACTTTC
CASSLVGSGANVLTF
>TRBJ1-2|-|-|TRBV5-4
TGTGCCAGCAGCTTGCCAGGAAACTATGGCTACACCTTC
CASSLPGNYGYTF
>TRBJ2-1|-|-|TRBV13
TGTGCCAGCAAAGGGGGAGGGGACAACCCTATCGCTGAGCAGTTCTTC
CASKGGGDNPIAEQFF
>TRBJ1-4|-|-|TRBV7-2
TGTGCCAGCAGTTCGGCCGGTGCAACTAATGAAAAACTGTTTTTT
CASSSAGATNEKLFF
>TRBJ2-7|-|-|TRBV11-2
TGTGCCAGCAGCTCGACCTACGAGCAGTACTTC
CASSSTYEQYF
>TRBJ1-5|-|-|TRBV30
TGTGCCTGGAGTGTAGGGGCAAGCTGGTCCAATCAGCCCCAGCATTTT
CAWSVGASWSNQPQHF
>TRBJ2-3|-|-|TRBV19
TGTGCCAGTAGGGACAGAGCCACAGATACGCAGTATTTT
CASRDRATDTQYF
>TRBJ2-3|-|few|TRBV19
TGTGCCACCGAGGATCGGGCGTCTAGAGATACGCAGTATTTT
CATEDRASRDTQYF
>TRBJ1-1|-|-|TRBV19
TGTGCCAGTATCACAGGTTATTCGGAAGCTTTCTTT
CASITGYSEAFF
>TRBJ2-2|-|few|TRBV11-2
TGTGCCAGCGGACATCGGGCCGGGGAGCTGTTTTTT
CASGHRAGELFF
>TRBJ2-2|TRBD1|-|TRBV27
TGTGCCAGCAGTCGCGACAGGGGGACCGGGGAGCTGTTTTTT
CASSRDRGTGELFF
>TRBJ1-5|-|-|TRBV5-5
TGTGCCAGCAGCTTGGTTTCGGGGGGCAGGCAGCCCCAGCATTTT
CASSLVSGGRQPQHF
>TRBJ2-2|TRBD1|-|TRBV11-3
TGTGCCAGCAGCTCGGGACAGCACACCGGGGAGCTGTTTTTT
CASSSGQHTGELFF
>TRBJ2-1|-|-|TRBV7-9
TGTGCCACCAAGACAGCGAGCTCCTACAATGAGCAGTTCTTC
CATKTASSYNEQFF
>TRBJ2-3|TRBD2|-|TRBV6-5
TGTGCCAGCAGTACGGGCGGGGGGGCCACAGATACGCAGTATTTT
CASSTGGGATDTQYF
>TRBJ2-1|-|-|TRBV5-4
TGTGCCAGCACGAGTGCCAAAAACTTTAACAATGAGCAGTTCTTC
CASTSAKNFNNEQFF
>TRBJ2-7|TRBD1|few|TRBV4-2
TGTGCCAGCAGCCAAGTAGGCGGACAGGGGCCTCGGGAGCAGTACTTC
CASSQVGGQGPREQYF
>TRBJ2-5|-|-|TRBV11-2
TGTGCCAGCAGCTTCGCAAGCCCCCAGACAGGCCAAGAGACCCAGTACTTC
CASSFASPQTGQETQYF
>TRBJ1-2|TRBD1|-|TRBV19
TGTGCCAGTACCGGGGACAGGGGAGGCGGCTACACCTTC
CASTGDRGGGYTF
>TRBJ2-3|-|-|TRBV27
TGTGCCAGCAGTTGGTTCGGGGCTAGCACAGATACGCAGTATTTT
CASSWFGASTDTQYF
>TRBJ1-1|TRBD1|-|TRBV7-9
TGTGCTCTCAGGGGGTTGAACACTGAAGCTTTCTTT
CALRGLNTEAFF
>TRBJ1-1|-|-|TRBV5-1
TGCGCCAGCAGCCGAAAACAGAGGGATGCCACTGAAGCTTTCTTT
CASSRKQRDATEAFF
>TRBJ1-2|-|-|TRBV6-2/TRBV6-3
TGTGCCAGCAGTTCGTGGGGCGGGAACTATGGCTACACCTTC
CASSSWGGNYGYTF
>TRBJ1-2|-|-|TRBV11-2
TGTGCCAGCAGCTTAGGAAGAGCCTATGGCTACACCTTC
CASSLGRAYGYTF
>TRBJ2-7|TRBD2|few|TRBV9
TGTGCCAGCAGCGCCCCCGGGAGGGACGAGCAGTACTTC
CASSAPGRDEQYF
>TRBJ2-1|-|-|TRBV12-3/TRBV12-4
TGTGCCAGCAGTGTGGGGACTCCCCCCCTCTTC
CASSVGTPPLF
>TRBJ1-1|TRBD1|-|TRBV4-1
TGCGCCAGCAGCCCGGCCTCTACAGGGGCCACTGAAGCTTTCTTT
CASSPASTGATEAFF
>TRBJ1-2|-|-|TRBV28
TGTGCCAGCAGTTTTGGGGGAAGGTATGGCTACACCTTC
CASSFGGRYGYTF
>TRBJ1-2|-|-|TRBV9
TGTGCCAGCAGCGGAATACAGGGCCCGTATGGCTACACCTTC
CASSGIQGPYGYTF
>TRBJ2-7|TRBD2|-|TRBV5-1
TGCGCCAGCAGCTTTAATAGCGGGGGGGGCTCCTACGAGCAGTACTTC
CASSFNSGGGSYEQYF
>TRBJ1-2|-|-|TRBV5-1
TGCGCCAGCAGCTTGGTAGTTGGTAGTATGGGGTTTAACTATGGCTACACCTTC
CASSLVVGSMGFNYGYTF
>TRBJ2-7|-|-|TRBV5-1
TGCGCCAGCAACCGGGACGGAACCTACGAGCAGTACTTC
CASNRDGTYEQYF
>TRBJ1-1|-|-|TRBV9
TGTGCCAGCAGCGTAGTTGGCAGGGAAGCTTTCTTT
CASSVVGREAFF
>TRBJ1-5|-|-|TRBV4-3
TGCGCCAGCAGCCAAGACTTGGATCAGCCCCAGCATTTT
CASSQDLDQPQHF
>TRBJ1-5|-|-|TRBV10-3
TGTGCCATCGGGGGGAATCAGCCCCAGCATTTT
CAIGGNQPQHF